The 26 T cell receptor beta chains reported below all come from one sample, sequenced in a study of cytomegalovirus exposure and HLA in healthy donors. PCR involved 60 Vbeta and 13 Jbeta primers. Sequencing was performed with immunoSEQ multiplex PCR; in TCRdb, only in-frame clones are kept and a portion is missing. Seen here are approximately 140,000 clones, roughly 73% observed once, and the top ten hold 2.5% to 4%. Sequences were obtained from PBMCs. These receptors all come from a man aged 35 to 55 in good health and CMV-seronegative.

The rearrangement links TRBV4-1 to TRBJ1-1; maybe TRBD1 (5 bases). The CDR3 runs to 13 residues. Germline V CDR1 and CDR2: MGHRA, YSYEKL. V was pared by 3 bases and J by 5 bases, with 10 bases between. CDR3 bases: TGCGCCAGCAGCCATCAGGGAATAACTGAAGCTTTCTTT. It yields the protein CASSHQGITEAFF.

As DNA, the CDR3 is TGCGCCAGCAGCGCACAGTTCGCTAACTATGGCTACACCTTC. As protein: CASSAQFANYGYTF. J is TRBJ1-2 and V is TRBV5-1; D is ambiguous. Trimming shortened V by 4 bases and J by 0 bases, and 10 bases separated the two germline ends. The V gene's germline CDR1 is SGHRS and CDR2 YFSETQ. The CDR3 sequence is 14 residues long.

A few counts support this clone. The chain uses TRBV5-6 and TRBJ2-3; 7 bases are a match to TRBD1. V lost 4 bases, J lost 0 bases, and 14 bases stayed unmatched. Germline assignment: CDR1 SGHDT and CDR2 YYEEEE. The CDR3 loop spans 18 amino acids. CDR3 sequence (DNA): TGTGCCAGCAGCCTTTTGGGGCGACAGGGAAGGAGCACAGATACGCAGTATTTT. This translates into CASSLLGRQGRSTDTQYF.

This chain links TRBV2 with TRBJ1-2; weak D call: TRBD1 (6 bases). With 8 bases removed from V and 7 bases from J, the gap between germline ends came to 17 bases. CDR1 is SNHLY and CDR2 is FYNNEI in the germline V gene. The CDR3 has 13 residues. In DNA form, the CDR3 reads TGTGCCAGCCCTTGGATGGACAGTCGTGGCTACACCTTC. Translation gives CASPWMDSRGYTF.

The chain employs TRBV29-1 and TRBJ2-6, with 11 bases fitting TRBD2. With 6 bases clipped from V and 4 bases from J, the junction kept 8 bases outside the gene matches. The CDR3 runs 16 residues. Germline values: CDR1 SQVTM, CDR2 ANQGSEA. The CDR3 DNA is TGCAGCGTGCCGGGACTAGCGGAATCCGGGGCCAACGTCCTGACTTTC. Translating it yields CSVPGLAESGANVLTF.

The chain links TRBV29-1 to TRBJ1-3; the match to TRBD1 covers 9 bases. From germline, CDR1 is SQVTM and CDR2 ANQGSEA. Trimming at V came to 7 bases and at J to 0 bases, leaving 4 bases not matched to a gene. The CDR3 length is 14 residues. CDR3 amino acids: CSATDRGSGNTIYF. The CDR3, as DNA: TGCAGCGCCACGGACAGGGGCTCTGGAAACACCATATATTTT.

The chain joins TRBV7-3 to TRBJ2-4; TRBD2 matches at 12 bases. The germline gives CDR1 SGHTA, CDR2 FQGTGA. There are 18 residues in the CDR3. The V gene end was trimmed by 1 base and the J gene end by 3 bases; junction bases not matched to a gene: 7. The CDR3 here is CASSLKRRGLAGKNIQYF. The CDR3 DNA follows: TGTGCCAGCAGCTTAAAGCGCCGGGGACTAGCGGGCAAAAACATTCAGTACTTC. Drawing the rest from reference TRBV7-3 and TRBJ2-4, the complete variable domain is GAGVSQTPSNKVTEKGKYVELRCDPISGHTALYWYRQSLGQGPEFLIYFQGTGAADDSGLPNDRFFAVRPEGSVSTLKIQRTERGDSAVYLCASSLKRRGLAGKNIQYFGAGTRLSVL.

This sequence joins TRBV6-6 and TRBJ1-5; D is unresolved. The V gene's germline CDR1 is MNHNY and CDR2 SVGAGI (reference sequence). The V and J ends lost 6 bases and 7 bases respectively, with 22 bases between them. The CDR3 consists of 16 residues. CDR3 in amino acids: CASSPLLRQAGQPQHF. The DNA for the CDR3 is TGTGCCAGCAGCCCGCTCTTACGGCAGGCCGGACAGCCCCAGCATTTT.

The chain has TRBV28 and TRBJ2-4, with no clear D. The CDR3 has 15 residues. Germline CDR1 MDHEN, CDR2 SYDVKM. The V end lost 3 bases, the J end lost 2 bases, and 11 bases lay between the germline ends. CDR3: CASSLAQRPKNIQYF. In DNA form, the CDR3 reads TGTGCCAGCAGTTTGGCCCAGAGGCCCAAAAACATTCAGTACTTC.

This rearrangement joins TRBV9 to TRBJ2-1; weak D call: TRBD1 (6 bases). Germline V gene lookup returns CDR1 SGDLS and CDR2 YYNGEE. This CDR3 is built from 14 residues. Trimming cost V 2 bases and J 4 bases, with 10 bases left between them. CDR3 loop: CASSVRDTYNEQFF. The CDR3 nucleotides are TGTGCCAGCAGCGTCCGGGACACTTACAATGAGCAGTTCTTC.

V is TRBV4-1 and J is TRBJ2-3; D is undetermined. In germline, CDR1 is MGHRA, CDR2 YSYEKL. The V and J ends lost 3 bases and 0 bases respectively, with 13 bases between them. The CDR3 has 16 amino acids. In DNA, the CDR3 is TGCGCCAGCAGCCAGTTAGCCCGCGCGAGCACAGATACGCAGTATTTT. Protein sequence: CASSQLARASTDTQYF.

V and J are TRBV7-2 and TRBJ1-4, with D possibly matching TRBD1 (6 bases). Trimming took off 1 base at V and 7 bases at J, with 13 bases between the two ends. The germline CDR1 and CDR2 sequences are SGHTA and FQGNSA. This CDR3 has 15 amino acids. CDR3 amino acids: CASSLVVGGSEKLFF. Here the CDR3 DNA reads TGTGCCAGCAGCTTAGTGGTAGGGGGATCTGAAAAACTGTTTTTT.

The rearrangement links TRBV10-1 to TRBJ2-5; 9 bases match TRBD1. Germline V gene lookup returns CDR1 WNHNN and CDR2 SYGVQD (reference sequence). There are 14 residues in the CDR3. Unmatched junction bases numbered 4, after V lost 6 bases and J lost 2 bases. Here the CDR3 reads CASRGTGHQETQYF. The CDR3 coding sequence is TGCGCCAGCAGAGGGACAGGGCATCAAGAGACCCAGTACTTC.

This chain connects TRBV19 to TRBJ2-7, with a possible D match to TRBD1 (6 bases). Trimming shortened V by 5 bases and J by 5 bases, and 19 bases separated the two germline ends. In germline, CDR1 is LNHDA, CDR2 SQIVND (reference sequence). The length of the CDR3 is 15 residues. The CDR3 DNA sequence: TGTGCCAGTAGTCCTAATTGGGGGCTAAGGAACGAGCAGTACTTC. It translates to CASSPNWGLRNEQYF.

DNA of the CDR3: TGCGCCAGCAGCTCGACTAGCGGGGGCGCGTCGGGGGAGCAGTACTTC. This gives the protein CASSSTSGGASGEQYF. The chain employs TRBV5-1 and TRBJ2-7, with 12 bases identical to TRBD2. Germline CDR1 SGHRS, CDR2 YFSETQ. The J segment lost 7 bases and the V segment lost 3 bases, leaving 11 bases of the junction unmatched. The CDR3 length is 16 residues. The variable domain in full, completed from reference TRBV5-1 and TRBJ2-7, reads KAGVTQTPRYLIKTRGQQVTLSCSPISGHRSVSWYQQTPGQGLQFLFEYFSETQRNKGNFPGRFSGRQFSNSRSEMNVSTLELGDSALYLCASSSTSGGASGEQYFGPGTRLTVT.

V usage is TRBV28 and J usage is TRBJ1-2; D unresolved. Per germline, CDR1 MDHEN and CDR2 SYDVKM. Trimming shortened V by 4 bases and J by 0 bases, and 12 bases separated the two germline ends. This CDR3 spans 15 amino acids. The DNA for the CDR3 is TGTGCCAGCAGTTCACCAGGTTTAGCTAACTATGGCTACACCTTC. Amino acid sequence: CASSSPGLANYGYTF.

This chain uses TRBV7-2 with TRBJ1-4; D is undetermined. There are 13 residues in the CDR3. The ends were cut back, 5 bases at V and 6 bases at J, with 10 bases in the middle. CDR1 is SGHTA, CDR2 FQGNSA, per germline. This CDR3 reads CASSLRDDEKLFF. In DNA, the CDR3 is TGTGCCAGCAGCCTGAGAGATGATGAAAAACTGTTTTTT.

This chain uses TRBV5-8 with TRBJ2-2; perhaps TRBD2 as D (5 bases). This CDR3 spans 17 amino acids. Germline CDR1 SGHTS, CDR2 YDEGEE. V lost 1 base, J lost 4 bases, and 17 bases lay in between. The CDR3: CASSLHLSLRGTGELFF. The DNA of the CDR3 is TGTGCCAGCAGCTTGCACTTGTCTCTCCGGGGCACCGGGGAGCTGTTTTTT.

CDR3 nucleotides: TGTGCCAGCAGTGAACATCAAACCGGGACAGCTAATGGCTACACCTTC. It is translated as CASSEHQTGTANGYTF. The gene calls are TRBV25-1 and TRBJ1-2; 7 positions match TRBD1. Germline V gene lookup returns CDR1 MGHDK and CDR2 SYGVNS. CDR3 length equals 16 residues. V dropped 2 bases and J dropped 6; count of bases not matched to a gene: 12.

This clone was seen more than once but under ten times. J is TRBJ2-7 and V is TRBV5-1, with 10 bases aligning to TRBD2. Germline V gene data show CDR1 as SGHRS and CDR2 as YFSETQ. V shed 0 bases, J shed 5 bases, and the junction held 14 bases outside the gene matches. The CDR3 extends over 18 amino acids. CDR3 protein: CASSLGRSWALAGHEQYF. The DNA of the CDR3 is TGCGCCAGCAGCTTGGGAAGGTCTTGGGCACTAGCGGGGCACGAGCAGTACTTC.

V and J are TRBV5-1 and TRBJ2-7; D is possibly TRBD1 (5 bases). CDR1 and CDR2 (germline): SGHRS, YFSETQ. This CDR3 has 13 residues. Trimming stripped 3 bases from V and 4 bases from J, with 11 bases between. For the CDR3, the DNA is TGCGCCAGCAGCTGGCGTTCAGGGTACGAGCAGTACTTC. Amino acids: CASSWRSGYEQYF.

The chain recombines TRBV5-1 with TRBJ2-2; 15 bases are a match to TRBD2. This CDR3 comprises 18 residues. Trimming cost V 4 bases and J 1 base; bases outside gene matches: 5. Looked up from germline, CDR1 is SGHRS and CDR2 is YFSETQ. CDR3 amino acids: CASSNGLAGGMNTGELFF. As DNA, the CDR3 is TGCGCCAGCAGCAACGGACTAGCGGGGGGGATGAACACCGGGGAGCTGTTTTTT.

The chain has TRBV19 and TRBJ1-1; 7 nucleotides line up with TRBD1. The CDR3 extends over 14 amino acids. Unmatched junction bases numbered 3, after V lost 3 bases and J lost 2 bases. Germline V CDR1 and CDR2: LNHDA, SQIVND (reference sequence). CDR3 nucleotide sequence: TGTGCCAGTAGTATGGGGGACAGAAACACTGAAGCTTTCTTT. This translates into CASSMGDRNTEAFF.

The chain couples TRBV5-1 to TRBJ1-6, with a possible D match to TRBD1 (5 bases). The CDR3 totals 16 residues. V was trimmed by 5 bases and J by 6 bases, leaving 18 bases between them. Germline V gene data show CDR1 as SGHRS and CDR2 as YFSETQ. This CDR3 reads CASSSAGILLNSPLHF. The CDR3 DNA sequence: TGCGCCAGCAGTTCGGCAGGGATCTTACTTAATTCACCCCTCCACTTT.

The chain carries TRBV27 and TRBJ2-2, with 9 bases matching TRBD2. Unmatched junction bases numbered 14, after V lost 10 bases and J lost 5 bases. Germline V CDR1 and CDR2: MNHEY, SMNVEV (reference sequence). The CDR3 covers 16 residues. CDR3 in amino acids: CATAMGTSTRTGELFF. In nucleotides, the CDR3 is TGTGCCACCGCTATGGGGACTAGCACTCGGACCGGGGAGCTGTTTTTT.

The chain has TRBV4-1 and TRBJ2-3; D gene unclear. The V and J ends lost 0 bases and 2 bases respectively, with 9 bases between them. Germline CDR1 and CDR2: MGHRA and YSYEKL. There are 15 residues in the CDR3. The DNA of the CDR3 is TGCGCCAGCAGCCAAGATCCGGGTAACACAGATACGCAGTATTTT. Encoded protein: CASSQDPGNTDTQYF.